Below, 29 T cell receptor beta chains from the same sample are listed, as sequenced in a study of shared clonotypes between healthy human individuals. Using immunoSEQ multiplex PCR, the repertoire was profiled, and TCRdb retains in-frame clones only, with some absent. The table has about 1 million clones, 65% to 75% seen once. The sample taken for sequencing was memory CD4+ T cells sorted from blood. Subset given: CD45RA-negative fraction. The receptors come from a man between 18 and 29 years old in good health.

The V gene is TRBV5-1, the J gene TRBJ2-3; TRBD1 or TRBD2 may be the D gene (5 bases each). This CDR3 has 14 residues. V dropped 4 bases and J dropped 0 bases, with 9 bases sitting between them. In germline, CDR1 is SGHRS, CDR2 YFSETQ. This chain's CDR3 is CASSLRDSTDTQYF. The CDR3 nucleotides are TGCGCCAGCAGCCTGAGGGACAGCACAGATACGCAGTATTTT.

DNA of the CDR3: TGTGCCAGTAGCCTGGGACTAGCGGGAGTGGGGCCCTACGAGCAGTACTTC. It is translated as CASSLGLAGVGPYEQYF. The chain is built from TRBV19 and TRBJ2-7; 14 positions match TRBD2. The CDR3 spans 17 residues. Germline V CDR1 and CDR2: LNHDA, SQIVND (reference sequence). J was trimmed by 2 bases and V by 6 bases; bases with no gene match: 9.

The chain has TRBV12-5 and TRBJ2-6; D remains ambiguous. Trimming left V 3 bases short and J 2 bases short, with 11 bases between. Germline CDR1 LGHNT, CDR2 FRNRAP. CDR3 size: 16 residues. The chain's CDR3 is CASGFRPWTGANVLTF. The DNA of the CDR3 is TGTGCTAGTGGTTTTCGCCCCTGGACTGGGGCCAACGTCCTGACTTTC.

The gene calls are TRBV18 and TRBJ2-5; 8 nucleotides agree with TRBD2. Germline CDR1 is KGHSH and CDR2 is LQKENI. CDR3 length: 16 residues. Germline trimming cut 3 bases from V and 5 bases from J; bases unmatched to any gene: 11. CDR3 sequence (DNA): TGTGCCAGCTCACCCTTGACTAGCGCCTGGAAGGAGACCCAGTACTTC. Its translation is CASSPLTSAWKETQYF.

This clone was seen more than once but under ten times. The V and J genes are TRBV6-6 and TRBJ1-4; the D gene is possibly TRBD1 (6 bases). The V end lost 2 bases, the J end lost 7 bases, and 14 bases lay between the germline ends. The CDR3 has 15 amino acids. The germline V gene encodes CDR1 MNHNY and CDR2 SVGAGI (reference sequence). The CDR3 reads CASSYPGQFGEKLFF. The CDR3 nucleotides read TGTGCCAGCAGTTACCCTGGACAGTTTGGTGAAAAACTGTTTTTT.

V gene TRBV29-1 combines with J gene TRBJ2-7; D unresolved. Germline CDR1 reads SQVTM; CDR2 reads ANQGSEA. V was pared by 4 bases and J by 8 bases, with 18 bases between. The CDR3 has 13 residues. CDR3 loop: CSVADLPLTKQYF. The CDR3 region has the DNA TGCAGCGTTGCAGACCTCCCCCTTACGAAGCAGTACTTC.

CDR3 sequence reads: CASSYMDYSSTFF. In DNA form, the CDR3 reads TGTGCCAGCAGTTACATGGACTACTCGAGCACGTTCTTC. This chain uses TRBV6-6 with TRBJ2-1; possible D gene TRBD2, 6 bases. Trimming pared 2 bases from V and 15 bases from J, leaving 17 bases between. Germline CDR1 and CDR2: MNHNY and SVGAGI (reference sequence). The CDR3 spans 13 residues.

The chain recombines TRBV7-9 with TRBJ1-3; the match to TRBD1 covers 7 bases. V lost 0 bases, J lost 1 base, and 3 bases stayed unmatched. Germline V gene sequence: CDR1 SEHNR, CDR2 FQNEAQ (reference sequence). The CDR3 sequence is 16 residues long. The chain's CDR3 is CASSLAPTGSGNTIYF. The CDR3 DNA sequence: TGTGCCAGCAGCTTAGCCCCGACAGGGTCTGGAAACACCATATATTTT.

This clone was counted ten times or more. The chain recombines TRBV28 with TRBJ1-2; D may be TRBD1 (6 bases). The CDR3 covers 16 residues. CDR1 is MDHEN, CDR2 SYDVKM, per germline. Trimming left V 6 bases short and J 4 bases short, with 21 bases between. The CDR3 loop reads CASRPRGAPAGYGYTF. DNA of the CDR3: TGTGCCAGCAGGCCCCGGGGGGCTCCTGCGGGCTATGGCTACACCTTC.

The CDR3 is CASSLGQGPAKNIQYF. In nucleotides, the CDR3 is TGTGCCAGCAGCTTAGGACAGGGGCCGGCCAAAAACATTCAGTACTTC. The rearrangement uses TRBV7-2 and TRBJ2-4; TRBD1 aligns across 8 bases. V dropped 1 base and J dropped 1; count of bases not matched to a gene: 3. The CDR3 covers 16 residues. Germline lookup yields CDR1 SGHTA and CDR2 FQGNSA.

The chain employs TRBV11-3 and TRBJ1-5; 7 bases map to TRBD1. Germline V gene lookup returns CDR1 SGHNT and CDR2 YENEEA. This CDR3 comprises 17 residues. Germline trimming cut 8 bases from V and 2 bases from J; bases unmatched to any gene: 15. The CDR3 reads CASGRLPGTVGNQPQHF. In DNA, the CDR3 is TGTGCCAGCGGCAGGCTCCCCGGGACAGTGGGCAATCAGCCCCAGCATTTT.

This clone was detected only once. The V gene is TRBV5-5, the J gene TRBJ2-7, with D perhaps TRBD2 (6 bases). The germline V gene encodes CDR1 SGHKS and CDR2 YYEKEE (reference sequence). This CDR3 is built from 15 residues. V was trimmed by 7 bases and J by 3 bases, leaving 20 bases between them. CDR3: CASAEVGGLLYEQYF. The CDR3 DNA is TGTGCCAGCGCTGAAGTCGGAGGGCTCCTCTACGAGCAGTACTTC.

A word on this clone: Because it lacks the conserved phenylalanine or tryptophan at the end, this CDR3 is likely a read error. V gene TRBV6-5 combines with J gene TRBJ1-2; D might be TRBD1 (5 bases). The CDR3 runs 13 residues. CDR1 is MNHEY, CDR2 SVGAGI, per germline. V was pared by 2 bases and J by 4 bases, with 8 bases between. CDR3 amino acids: CASSYDSFYGYTL. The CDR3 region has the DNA TGTGCCAGCAGTTACGACAGCTTCTATGGCTACACCCTC.

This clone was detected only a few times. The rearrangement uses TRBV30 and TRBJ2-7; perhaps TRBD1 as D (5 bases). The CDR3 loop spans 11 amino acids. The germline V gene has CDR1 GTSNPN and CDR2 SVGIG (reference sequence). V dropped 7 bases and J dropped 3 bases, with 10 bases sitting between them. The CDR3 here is CAFDRYYEQYF. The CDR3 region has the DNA TGTGCCTTTGACAGATACTACGAGCAGTACTTC.

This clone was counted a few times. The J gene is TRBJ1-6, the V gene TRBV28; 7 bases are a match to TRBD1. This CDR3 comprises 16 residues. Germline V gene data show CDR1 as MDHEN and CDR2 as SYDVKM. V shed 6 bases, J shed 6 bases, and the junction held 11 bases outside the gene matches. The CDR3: CASSFLSPGGNSPLHF. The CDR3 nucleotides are TGTGCCAGCAGCTTCTTGAGTCCAGGGGGTAATTCACCCCTCCACTTT.

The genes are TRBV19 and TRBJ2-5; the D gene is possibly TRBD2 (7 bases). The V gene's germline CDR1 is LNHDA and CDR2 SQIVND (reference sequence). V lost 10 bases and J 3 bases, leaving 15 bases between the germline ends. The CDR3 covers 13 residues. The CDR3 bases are TGTGCCACCGAGGGAGGGACAAAAGAGACCCAGTACTTC. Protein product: CATEGGTKETQYF.

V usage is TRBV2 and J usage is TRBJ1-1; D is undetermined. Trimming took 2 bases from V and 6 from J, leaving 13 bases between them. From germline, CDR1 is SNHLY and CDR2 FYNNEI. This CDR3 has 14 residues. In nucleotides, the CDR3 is TGTGCCAGCAGTGAATCCCCGGGGAGGGCTGAAGCTTTCTTT. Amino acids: CASSESPGRAEAFF.

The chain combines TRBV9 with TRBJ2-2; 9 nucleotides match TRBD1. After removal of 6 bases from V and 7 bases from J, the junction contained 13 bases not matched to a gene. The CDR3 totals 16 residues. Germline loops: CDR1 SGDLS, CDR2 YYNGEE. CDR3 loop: CASTPMGQGVLGELFF. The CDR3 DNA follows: TGTGCCAGCACCCCTATGGGACAGGGTGTCCTCGGGGAGCTGTTTTTT.

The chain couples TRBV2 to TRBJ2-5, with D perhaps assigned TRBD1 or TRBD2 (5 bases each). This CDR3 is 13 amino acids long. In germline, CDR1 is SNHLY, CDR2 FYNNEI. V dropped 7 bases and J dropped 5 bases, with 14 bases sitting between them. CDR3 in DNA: TGTGCCAGCAAGGGTGGGGGAACGGAGACCCAGTACTTC. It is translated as CASKGGGTETQYF.

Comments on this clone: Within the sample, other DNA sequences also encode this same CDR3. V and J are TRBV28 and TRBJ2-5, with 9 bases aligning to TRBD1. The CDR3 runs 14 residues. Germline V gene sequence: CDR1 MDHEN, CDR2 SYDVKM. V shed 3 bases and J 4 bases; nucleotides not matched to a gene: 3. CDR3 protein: CASSLRQGVETQYF. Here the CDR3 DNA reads TGTGCCAGCAGTTTGAGACAGGGGGTAGAGACCCAGTACTTC.

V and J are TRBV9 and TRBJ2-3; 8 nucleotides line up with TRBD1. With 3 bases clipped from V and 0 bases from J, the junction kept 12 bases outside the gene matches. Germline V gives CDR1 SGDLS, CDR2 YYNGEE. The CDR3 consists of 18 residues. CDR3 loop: CASSAPRGRIPSTDTQYF. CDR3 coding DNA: TGTGCCAGCAGCGCACCCAGGGGGCGAATTCCTAGCACAGATACGCAGTATTTT.

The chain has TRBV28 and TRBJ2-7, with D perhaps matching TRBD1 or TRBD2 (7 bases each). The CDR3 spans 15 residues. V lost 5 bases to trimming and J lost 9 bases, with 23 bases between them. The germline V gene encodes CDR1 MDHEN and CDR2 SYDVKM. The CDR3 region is CASSPGGGGGTGQYF. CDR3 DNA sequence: TGTGCCAGCAGTCCAGGGGGAGGGGGCGGTACTGGGCAGTACTTC.

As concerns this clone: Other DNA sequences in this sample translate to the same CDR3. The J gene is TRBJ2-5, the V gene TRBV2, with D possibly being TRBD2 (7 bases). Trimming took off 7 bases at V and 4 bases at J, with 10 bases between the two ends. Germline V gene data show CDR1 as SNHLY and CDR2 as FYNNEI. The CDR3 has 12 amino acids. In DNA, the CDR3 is TGTGCCAGCAAAGGGGGGGGAGAGACCCAGTACTTC. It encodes CASKGGGETQYF.

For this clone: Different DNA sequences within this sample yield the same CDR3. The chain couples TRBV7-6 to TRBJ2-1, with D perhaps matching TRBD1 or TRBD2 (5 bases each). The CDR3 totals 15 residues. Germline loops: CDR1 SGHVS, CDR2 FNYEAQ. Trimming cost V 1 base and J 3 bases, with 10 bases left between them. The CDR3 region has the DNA TGTGCCAGCAGCTTAGAAGGGGCGGGCTACAATGAGCAGTTCTTC. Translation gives CASSLEGAGYNEQFF.

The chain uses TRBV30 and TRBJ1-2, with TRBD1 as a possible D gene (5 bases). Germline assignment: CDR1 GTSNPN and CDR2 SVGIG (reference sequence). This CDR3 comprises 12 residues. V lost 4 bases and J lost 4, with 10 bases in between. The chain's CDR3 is CAWIRGTYGYTF. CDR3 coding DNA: TGTGCCTGGATACGAGGGACCTATGGCTACACCTTC.

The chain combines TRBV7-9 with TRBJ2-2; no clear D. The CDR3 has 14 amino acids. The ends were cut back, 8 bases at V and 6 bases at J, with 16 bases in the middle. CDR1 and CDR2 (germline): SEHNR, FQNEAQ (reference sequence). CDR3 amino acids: CASRPQNGPGELFF. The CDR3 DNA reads TGTGCCAGCCGTCCCCAAAACGGGCCCGGGGAGCTGTTTTTT.

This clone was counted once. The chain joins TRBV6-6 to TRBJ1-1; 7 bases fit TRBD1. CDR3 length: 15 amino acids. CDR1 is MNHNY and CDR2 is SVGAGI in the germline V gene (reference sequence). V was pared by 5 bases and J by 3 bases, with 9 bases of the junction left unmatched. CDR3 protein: CASSTTGTRDTEAFF. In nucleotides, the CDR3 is TGTGCCAGCAGTACGACAGGGACAAGGGACACTGAAGCTTTCTTT.

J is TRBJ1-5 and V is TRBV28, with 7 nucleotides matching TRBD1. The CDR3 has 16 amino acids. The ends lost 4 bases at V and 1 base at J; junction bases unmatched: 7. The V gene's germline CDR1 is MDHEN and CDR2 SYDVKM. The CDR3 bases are TGTGCCAGCAGTTCTCTGAAACAGGGGAGCAATCAGCCCCAGCATTTT. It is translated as CASSSLKQGSNQPQHF.

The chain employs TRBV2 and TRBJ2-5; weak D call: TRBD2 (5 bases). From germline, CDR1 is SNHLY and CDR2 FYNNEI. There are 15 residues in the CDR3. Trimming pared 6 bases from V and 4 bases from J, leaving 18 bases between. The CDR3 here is CASRTAVGLSETQYF. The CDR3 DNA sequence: TGTGCCAGCAGAACAGCGGTTGGATTATCAGAGACCCAGTACTTC.